These 14 T cell receptor beta chains were sequenced from one sample in a study of EBV T-cell therapy then PD-1 blockade in nasopharyngeal carcinoma. The time point here: 266 days after commencement of treatment, after nivolumab therapy. The treatment denotes: AdE1-LMPpoly-expanded autologous EBV-specific T-cell therapy followed by anti-PD-1 nivolumab. Assay: immunoSEQ multiplex PCR; the TCRdb copy retains only in-frame clones and omits some. The data hold roughly 20,000 clones, with roughly 80% observed a single time. Which antigens these TCRs recognize remains unknown. Specimen: CD8+ T cells from blood, collected at approximately day 250 from a patient whose treatment included autologous EBV-specific T cells and nivolumab. The receptor set was obtained from a man aged 35-49 years with nasopharyngeal carcinoma.

V is TRBV4-3 and J is TRBJ1-6; no definite D call. Trimming stripped 4 bases from V and 3 bases from J, with 13 bases between. This CDR3 has 16 amino acids. In germline, CDR1 is LGHNA, CDR2 YSLEER. CDR3: CASSPGVQFYNSPLHF. DNA for the CDR3: TGCGCCAGCAGCCCAGGCGTGCAGTTCTATAATTCACCCCTCCACTTT.

V usage is TRBV30 and J usage is TRBJ1-1; perhaps TRBD1 as D (6 bases). Trimming took 8 bases from V and 6 from J, leaving 16 bases between them. This CDR3 contains 12 residues. Germline CDR1 and CDR2: GTSNPN and SVGIG (reference sequence). For the CDR3, the DNA is TGTGCCCAGCTAGGGGGGGGGCCTGAAGCTTTCTTT. Residues: CAQLGGGPEAFF.

The J gene is TRBJ2-1, the V gene TRBV5-4; D gene unclear. CDR1 SGHNT and CDR2 YYREEE come from the germline V gene (reference sequence). Between the trimmed V and J ends, which lost 1 base and 2 bases, there was a span of 7 bases. This CDR3 comprises 14 residues. The CDR3 region has the DNA TGTGCCAGCAGCTTGTCCGAGGCCTACAATGAGCAGTTCTTC. Residues: CASSLSEAYNEQFF.

Points on this clone: The identical CDR3 is also encoded by other nucleotide sequences in the sample. This chain uses TRBV9 with TRBJ1-3, with D unclear. The CDR3 totals 15 residues. Germline lookup yields CDR1 SGDLS and CDR2 YYNGEE. Trimming pared 0 bases from V and 0 bases from J, leaving 7 bases between. CDR3 region: CASSVEGFSGNTIYF. CDR3 bases: TGTGCCAGCAGCGTAGAAGGTTTCTCTGGAAACACCATATATTTT.

The gene calls are TRBV30 and TRBJ2-7; 10 nucleotides agree with TRBD1. CDR1 is GTSNPN, CDR2 SVGIG, per germline (reference sequence). There are 17 residues in the CDR3. The V gene end was trimmed by 2 bases and the J gene end by 12 bases; junction bases not matched to a gene: 22. The CDR3 coding sequence is TGTGCCTGGAGTCTAACGGGACAGGGGATGGAGTTTGGGGGTCTGTACTTC. Translating it yields CAWSLTGQGMEFGGLYF.

This chain uses TRBV2 with TRBJ1-2, with a tentative D call TRBD1 (6 bases). The CDR3 is 14 residues long. V lost 8 bases, J lost 6 bases, and 19 bases lay in between. The germline gives CDR1 SNHLY, CDR2 FYNNEI. This chain's CDR3 is CASPWEEGVDGYTF. The CDR3, as DNA: TGTGCCAGCCCATGGGAGGAGGGGGTTGATGGCTACACCTTC.

Written as DNA, the CDR3 is TGTGCCAGCAGTGGCCTAGACCTACAAAGCTCCTACGAGCAGTACTTC. Its protein is CASSGLDLQSSYEQYF. The rearrangement joins TRBV2 to TRBJ2-7; D remains unclear. This CDR3 has 16 amino acids. The V end lost 4 bases, the J end lost 0 bases, and 16 bases lay between the germline ends. Germline V lookup: CDR1 SNHLY, CDR2 FYNNEI.

This sequence joins TRBV5-6 and TRBJ1-2; D is unclear. CDR1 and CDR2 from the germline V gene are SGHDT and YYEEEE. The V end lost 4 bases, the J end lost 4 bases, and 14 bases lay between the germline ends. This CDR3 comprises 14 residues. This CDR3 reads CASSPRASSYGYTF. CDR3 sequence (DNA): TGTGCCAGCAGCCCACGGGCATCAAGCTATGGCTACACCTTC. The full variable domain, in which reference TRBV5-6 and TRBJ1-2 provide the parts outside the CDR3, is DAGVTQSPTHLIKTRGQQVTLRCSPKSGHDTVSWYQQALGQGPQFIFQYYEEEERQRGNFPDRFSGHQFPNYSSELNVNALLLGDSALYLCASSPRASSYGYTFGSGTRLTVV.

The CDR3 nucleotides read TGTGCCAGCTCGGGACAGGGGAATCAGCCCCAGCATTTT. It specifies CASSGQGNQPQHF. The rearrangement links TRBV2 to TRBJ1-5, with 10 bases identical to TRBD1. The CDR3 has 13 amino acids. The germline V gene has CDR1 SNHLY and CDR2 FYNNEI. With V trimmed by 8 bases and J by 4 bases, 2 bases remained unmatched.

The rearrangement uses TRBV27 and TRBJ2-7; 7 positions match TRBD1. The junction had 5 bases not matched to a gene; V was cut back by 5 bases and J by 7 bases. The CDR3 is made up of 12 amino acids. CDR1 MNHEY and CDR2 SMNVEV come from the germline V gene (reference sequence). The CDR3 bases are TGTGCCAGCAGTGCAGGGGGTTGGGAGCAGTACTTC. Translated: CASSAGGWEQYF.

V gene TRBV27 combines with J gene TRBJ2-2; possibly TRBD2 for D (6 bases). The CDR3 totals 16 residues. The germline V gene has CDR1 MNHEY and CDR2 SMNVEV (reference sequence). Trimming removed 7 bases from V and 1 base from J, with 16 bases in between. The CDR3 sequence is CASTQRGGRNTGELFF. For the CDR3, the DNA is TGTGCCAGCACCCAGAGGGGAGGCCGGAACACCGGGGAGCTGTTTTTT.

CDR3 loop: CASSHRAGSGANVLTF. Written as DNA, the CDR3 is TGCGCCAGCAGCCATCGGGCGGGCTCTGGGGCCAACGTCCTGACTTTC. The genes are TRBV4-3 and TRBJ2-6; possible D gene TRBD2, 5 bases. Germline-derived CDR1 and CDR2 are LGHNA and YSLEER. V was pared by 3 bases and J by 0 bases, with 9 bases between. This CDR3 region has 16 residues.

This clone was observed a few times. This chain joins TRBV6-4 and TRBJ2-6; D might be TRBD1 or TRBD2, each matching 5 bases. Germline V gene lookup returns CDR1 MRHNA and CDR2 SNTAGT. The V end was cut by 0 bases, the J end by 4 bases, with 10 bases between. This CDR3 region has 16 residues. The CDR3 bases are TGTGCCAGCAGTGACTCGAACGGGGACGGGGCCAACGTCCTGACTTTC. Translated: CASSDSNGDGANVLTF.

J is TRBJ2-7 and V is TRBV19; D may be TRBD1 (5 bases). Trimming removed 1 base at V and 0 bases at J, with 19 bases between. The CDR3 extends over 18 amino acids. Germline values: CDR1 LNHDA, CDR2 SQIVND (reference sequence). CDR3 protein: CASSIAPLGLSLSYEQYF. The DNA for the CDR3 is TGTGCCAGTAGTATAGCCCCCCTGGGGCTATCGCTCTCCTACGAGCAGTACTTC.